This T cell receptor beta chain was observed in a study of OX40 agonist ivuxolimab in advanced cancers. Sequencing was performed with immunoSEQ multiplex PCR; in TCRdb, only in-frame clones are kept and a portion is missing. The table includes roughly 35,000 clones, around 80% detected once. The germline CDR1 and CDR2 sequences are SEHNR and FQNEAQ (reference sequence). The CDR3 totals 15 residues. The V segment lost 7 bases and the J segment 4 bases; nucleotides outside the gene matches: 7. The receptor was isolated from an adult with an advanced solid tumor such as melanoma, head and neck, liver or kidney cancer. This chain joins TRBV7-9 and TRBJ2-2, with 9 bases lining up with TRBD2. The sample in question was CD4+ or CD8+ T cells sorted from blood, obtained in a trial of the OX40 agonist ivuxolimab. The CDR3 is CASKELAGITGELFF. The CDR3 region has the DNA TGTGCCAGCAAGGAGCTAGCGGGGATCACCGGGGAGCTGTTTTTT.